A selection of T cell receptor beta chains follows, all from one sample in a study of T cell responses to AZD1222 COVID-19 vaccine. The data were produced by immunoSEQ multiplex PCR, yet TCRdb's version contains in-frame clones alone and is incomplete. The sample carries 120,000 to 150,000 clones, around 88% recorded once. Here the sequenced sample was peripheral blood, taken on day 0 of AZD1222 vaccination. These receptors all stem from an adult in good health. Both conserved end residues are part of each CDR3. The order of the fields is clone size, V gene, D gene, J gene, CDR3 DNA, CDR3 protein. A D gene is named only where the DNA matches it firmly. Clone size appears in some rows only: once, few, many, or a class for an expanded clone.

-	TRBV6-5	TRBD1	TRBJ2-1	TGTGCCAGCAGTTCCGCCGGGACAGGGATCGTCCATGAGCAGTTCTTC	CASSSAGTGIVHEQFF
-	TRBV30	TRBD1	TRBJ1-2	TGTGCCTGGGGACAGGGGGCGTTTGGCTACACCTTC	CAWGQGAFGYTF
-	TRBV12-3/TRBV12-4	-	TRBJ2-7	TGTGCCAGCAGTCTTTATACGGACGAGCAGTACTTC	CASSLYTDEQYF
once	TRBV5-4	TRBD2	TRBJ2-2	TGTGCCAGCAGCTTGGCGGGACTAGCGGGGGCCACCGGGGAGCTGTTTTTT	CASSLAGLAGATGELFF
-	TRBV19	-	TRBJ1-3	TGTGCCAGTAGTATCTCGGCAGCCCAGGGAAACACCATATATTTT	CASSISAAQGNTIYF
-	TRBV5-4	TRBD2	TRBJ2-3	TGTGCCAGCAGCTTTGGGCAGACGGGGGGAAGGGATACGCAGTATTTT	CASSFGQTGGRDTQYF
-	TRBV7-3	TRBD2	TRBJ2-2	TGTGCCAGCGTTCTAGCGGGGGGGAACACCGGGGAGCTGTTTTTT	CASVLAGGNTGELFF
-	TRBV19	-	TRBJ1-6	TGTGCCAGTTCTTCGGCTATCAATTCACCCCTCCACTTT	CASSSAINSPLHF
few	TRBV30	-	TRBJ2-2	TGTGCCTGGAGTGTACACACCGGGGAGCTGTTTTTT	CAWSVHTGELFF
-	TRBV27	TRBD1	TRBJ1-3	TGTGCCAGCAGCCGGGCAGGACAGGGGGGAAACACCATATATTTT	CASSRAGQGGNTIYF
-	TRBV2	-	TRBJ1-2	TGTGCCAGCAGTGAAGGCGGGGGGCCTGGCTACACCTTC	CASSEGGGPGYTF
-	TRBV6-5	TRBD2	TRBJ2-7	TGTGCCAGCAGTTACTCTTCCAGCGGGGTATACGAGCAGTACTTC	CASSYSSSGVYEQYF
-	TRBV9	-	TRBJ1-1	TGTGCCAGCAGCCCCGCTAAGCGGACAGCCAGCATGAACACTGAAGCTTTCTTT	CASSPAKRTASMNTEAFF
-	TRBV25-1	-	TRBJ1-3	TGTGCCAGCAGTGGCCTGAGTGGAAACACCATATATTTT	CASSGLSGNTIYF
-	TRBV24-1	TRBD1	TRBJ2-7	TGTGCCACCAGTGATCCACAGGGGGGAGGCTCCTACGAGCAGTACTTC	CATSDPQGGGSYEQYF
-	TRBV7-8	TRBD1	TRBJ1-1	TGTGCCAGCAGCCTAAGGGACAGGGTTGGCACTGAAGCTTTCTTT	CASSLRDRVGTEAFF
-	TRBV6-4	TRBD1	TRBJ1-2	TGTGCCAGCAGTGGGGGGACAGGGTATGGCTACACCTTC	CASSGGTGYGYTF
-	TRBV14	TRBD1	TRBJ1-2	TGTGCCAGCAGCCCAGGGGGCAATGGCTACACCTTC	CASSPGGNGYTF
-	TRBV2	TRBD1	TRBJ1-5	TGTGCCAGCAACAGGGGTGGGAGCAATCAGCCCCAGCATTTT	CASNRGGSNQPQHF
-	TRBV19	-	TRBJ2-2	TGTGCCAGTAGTATCCCAGGGGCGGCCGGGGAGCTGTTTTTT	CASSIPGAAGELFF
-	TRBV12-3/TRBV12-4	-	TRBJ1-4	TGTGCCAGCAGTTTAGTCGTCGACAAACTGTTTTTT	CASSLVVDKLFF
-	TRBV14	-	TRBJ1-5	TGTGCCAGCAGCCGTACACTTAATCAGCCCCAGCATTTT	CASSRTLNQPQHF
-	TRBV18	TRBD2	TRBJ2-3	TGTGCCAGCTCACAACTAGCGGGGGCCACAGATACGCAGTATTTT	CASSQLAGATDTQYF
-	TRBV18	-	TRBJ1-4	TGTGCCAGCTCACCACGGACTAATGAAAAACTGTTTTTT	CASSPRTNEKLFF
-	TRBV6-6	TRBD1	TRBJ2-7	TGTGCCAGCAGTTACCCCGAGGGGACAGGGGCCTACGAGCAGTACTTC	CASSYPEGTGAYEQYF
-	TRBV11-2	-	TRBJ1-2	TGTGCCAGCAGCTTAGGTACGGCAGGGAACAATGGCTACACCTTC	CASSLGTAGNNGYTF
-	TRBV6-2/TRBV6-3	-	TRBJ1-2	TGTGCCAGCAGCCCCGGCCGACACAGAATTAACTATGGCTACACCTTC	CASSPGRHRINYGYTF
-	TRBV7-3	-	TRBJ2-3	TGTGCCAGCAGCTTAAATCCTAGCACAGATACGCAGTATTTT	CASSLNPSTDTQYF
few	TRBV7-2	-	TRBJ2-1	TGTGCCAGCAGCTTCCCTTATATATACAATGAGCAGTTCTTC	CASSFPYIYNEQFF
-	TRBV5-1	-	TRBJ2-7	TGCGCCAGCAGCTTGAGAGGCAGGACCTACGAGCAGTACTTC	CASSLRGRTYEQYF
-	TRBV7-9	TRBD1	TRBJ1-4	TGTGCCAGCAGCTTGACAGGGGAAGGGCGGAGAGGAGAAAAACTGTTTTTT	CASSLTGEGRRGEKLFF
-	TRBV3-1/TRBV3-2	-	TRBJ2-2	TGTGCCAGCAGCCAGCTAGGGCTACACACCGGGGAGCTGTTTTTT	CASSQLGLHTGELFF
few	TRBV19	TRBD1	TRBJ1-2	TGTGCCAGTAGTCCCCAGGGACAGGGGAACTATGGCTACACCTTC	CASSPQGQGNYGYTF
-	TRBV18	-	TRBJ2-1	TGTGCCAGCTCACTAAGGGAGGGGGGCCATGGAGTGAAGTTCTTC	CASSLREGGHGVKFF
-	TRBV4-1	-	TRBJ1-2	TGCGCCAGCAGCGCCCCCGGGGCCAACTATGGCTACACCTTC	CASSAPGANYGYTF
once	TRBV7-9	-	TRBJ1-4	TGTGCCAGCAGCCTTTTTAAGGTACAGGGACGGTCAACTAATGAAAAACTGTTTTTT	CASSLFKVQGRSTNEKLFF
-	TRBV12-3/TRBV12-4	-	TRBJ1-1	TGTGCCAGCAGTGGACAGAGAAACACTGAAGCTTTCTTT	CASSGQRNTEAFF
-	TRBV27	-	TRBJ2-7	TGTGCCAGCAGTTCCTCCGGGAAGACAAACTCCTACGAGCAGTACTTC	CASSSSGKTNSYEQYF
-	TRBV7-8	-	TRBJ1-4	TGTGCCAGCAGCTTAGGGTCCAGTTCAGGAGCAACTAATGAAAAACTGTTTTTT	CASSLGSSSGATNEKLFF
-	TRBV5-1	TRBD1	TRBJ1-1	TGCGCCAGCAGCTTGGCCAGGGACAGGGAATCGAGAGGCACTGAAGCTTTCTTT	CASSLARDRESRGTEAFF
-	TRBV19	-	TRBJ1-5	TGTGCCAGTAGACTCCAAGTGGGAGGCAATCAGCCCCAGCATTTT	CASRLQVGGNQPQHF
-	TRBV24-1	TRBD1	TRBJ1-2	TGTGCCACCAGTGCCACCGGGGACAGGAATAAAAACTATGGCTACACCTTC	CATSATGDRNKNYGYTF
few	TRBV7-9	-	TRBJ1-6	TGTGCCAGCAGCGGGACACGAGGCCATTCACCCCTCCACTTT	CASSGTRGHSPLHF
few	TRBV3-1/TRBV3-2	-	TRBJ2-2	TGTGCCAGCAGCCAAGATATGAGTTTCACCGGGGAGCTGTTTTTT	CASSQDMSFTGELFF
-	TRBV12-5	-	TRBJ1-6	TGTGCTAGTGGTTTATCTCGGGGGGGTCTGTATAATTCACCCCTCCACTTT	CASGLSRGGLYNSPLHF
-	TRBV18	-	TRBJ1-3	TGTGCCAGCTCACCACCGGGACGAGCTAAAATCTCTGGAAACACCATATATTTT	CASSPPGRAKISGNTIYF
-	TRBV5-1	-	TRBJ1-4	TGCGCCAGCGGAATTGCAACTAATGAAAAACTGTTTTTT	CASGIATNEKLFF